The 21 T cell receptor beta chains below come from one sample, sequenced in a study of read filtering for tumor transcriptome and immune sequencing. From 300 to 400 ng of RNA, a library with molecular barcoded alpha/delta and beta/gamma adaptors was made. TCRdb fed the reads into MiXCR, producing one record per CDR3 protein. The table has 35,000 to 40,000 distinct CDR3 sequences, approximately 13% seen once. The sample was a population of CD138-negative cells sorted from bone marrow. All receptors come from a donor at least 40 years old with multiple myeloma.

The V gene is TRBV6-2 or TRBV6-3, the J gene TRBJ1-5, with D maybe TRBD1 (6 bases). This CDR3 comprises 16 residues. Between the trimmed V and J ends, which lost 6 bases and 2 bases, there was a span of 17 bases. From germline, CDR1 is MNHEY and CDR2 SVGEGT. CDR3 coding DNA: TGTGCCAGCAGCGTCGGTGGGGGCTTTGGCAATCAGCCCCAGCATTTT. Translation gives CASSVGGGFGNQPQHF.

This clonotype was picked up many times. V is TRBV2 and J is TRBJ1-6; the match to TRBD1 covers 7 bases. Germline V gene sequence: CDR1 SNHLY, CDR2 FYNNEI. J lost 8 bases, V lost 4 bases, and 5 bases had no gene match. This CDR3 region has 14 residues. Here the CDR3 reads CASSGQGMDSPLHF. CDR3 DNA: TGTGCCAGCAGTGGACAGGGCATGGATTCACCCCTCCACTTT. The full variable domain, with the rest looked up from reference TRBV2 and TRBJ1-6, is EPEVTQTPSHQVTQMGQEVILRCVPISNHLYFYWYRQILGQKVEFLVSFYNNEISEKSEIFDDQFSVERPDGSNFTLKIRSTKLEDSAMYFCASSGQGMDSPLHFGNGTRLTVT.

The table lists this clonotype with many counts. The chain is built from TRBV5-1 and TRBJ1-1, with TRBD1 identical over 8 bases. CDR1 is SGHRS and CDR2 is YFSETQ in the germline V gene. Germline trimming cut 3 bases from V and 4 bases from J; bases unmatched to any gene: 5. The CDR3 covers 14 residues. The CDR3 loop reads CASSSGDRGTEAFF. CDR3 sequence (DNA): TGCGCCAGCAGCTCGGGAGACAGGGGCACTGAAGCTTTCTTT.

This clonotype was counted many times. This chain links TRBV20-1 with TRBJ2-5, with 7 nucleotides matching TRBD1. The CDR3 contains 13 residues. The germline CDR1 and CDR2 sequences are DFQATT and SNEGSKA (reference sequence). V trimming: 5 bases; J trimming: 1 base; junction bases outside the gene matches: 4. CDR3 residues: CSAEDRAQETQYF. In DNA form, the CDR3 reads TGCAGTGCTGAAGACAGGGCCCAAGAGACCCAGTACTTC.

Ten or more counts support this clonotype. This sequence joins TRBV5-1 and TRBJ1-1, with D maybe TRBD1 (5 bases). V lost 4 bases and J 8 bases, leaving 21 bases between the germline ends. CDR3 size: 15 residues. Germline CDR1 reads SGHRS; CDR2 reads YFSETQ. The CDR3 is CASSPQVGPGGEAFF. The CDR3 DNA reads TGCGCCAGCAGCCCACAGGTGGGGCCCGGGGGGGAAGCTTTCTTT.

This clonotype appeared many times. The V gene is TRBV18, the J gene TRBJ2-7; 7 bases map to TRBD1. The V segment lost 6 bases and the J segment 6 bases; nucleotides outside the gene matches: 14. From germline, CDR1 is KGHSH and CDR2 LQKENI. This CDR3 has 15 residues. CDR3 region: CASSPGFRGNAEQYF. DNA of the CDR3: TGTGCCAGCTCGCCAGGATTCAGGGGGAATGCCGAGCAGTACTTC.

Details on this clonotype: A read error may explain this, as a much larger clone is one base away. The V gene is TRBV6-2 or TRBV6-3, the J gene TRBJ2-1; 8 bases are a match to TRBD2. Germline assignment: CDR1 MNHEY and CDR2 SVGEGT. Losses at the gene ends were 6 bases for V and 8 bases for J; bases not matched to a gene: 9. The CDR3 consists of 14 residues. CDR3 DNA sequence: TGTGCCAGCAGAAATAGCGGGAAAGGCGATGAGCAGTTCTTC. This sequence encodes CASRNSGKGDEQFF.

To note about this clonotype: A much more abundant neighbour one base away suggests this may be a read error. This sequence joins TRBV6-1 and TRBJ1-2, with a possible D match to TRBD1 (5 bases). Trimming stripped 8 bases from V and 4 bases from J, with 14 bases between. This CDR3 contains 13 residues. From germline, CDR1 is MNHNS and CDR2 SASEGT. Here the CDR3 DNA reads TGTGCCAGCGGTTGGGGGTCGGGCTATGGCTACACCTTC. Translating gives CASGWGSGYGYTF.

This clonotype was counted between two and nine times. V is TRBV27 and J is TRBJ2-4; 10 bases map to TRBD1. V gave up 4 bases and J gave up 0 bases; unmatched junction bases: 6. Germline V gives CDR1 MNHEY, CDR2 SMNVEV (reference sequence). The CDR3 length is 17 residues. CDR3 bases: TGTGCCAGCAGTTCAGTAGGGACAGGGGTAGCCAAAAACATTCAGTACTTC. Translated, it gives CASSSVGTGVAKNIQYF.

The chain employs TRBV29-1 and TRBJ2-7; TRBD1 matches at 7 bases. Germline values: CDR1 SQVTM, CDR2 ANQGSEA. This CDR3 contains 12 residues. The ends lost 3 bases at V and 7 bases at J; junction bases unmatched: 6. In DNA, the CDR3 is TGCAGCGTTGAGGTACAGGGGCGGGAGCAGTACTTC. The encoded protein is CSVEVQGREQYF.

This clonotype was observed many times. The chain uses TRBV29-1 and TRBJ2-2, with D tentatively TRBD1 (6 bases). V shed 7 bases and J shed 5 bases, with 23 bases lying between them. The CDR3 length is 16 residues. CDR1 and CDR2 (germline): SQVTM, ANQGSEA. DNA for the CDR3: TGCAGCGCCTCAAGGGCCGGGACAAAGAGGACCGGGGAGCTGTTTTTT. Its translation: CSASRAGTKRTGELFF.

This clonotype was detected many times. The chain has TRBV6-2 or TRBV6-3 and TRBJ2-1; D not certain. Germline V gene data show CDR1 as MNHEY and CDR2 as SVGEGT. This CDR3 region has 11 residues. Trimming shortened V by 6 bases and J by 8 bases, and 8 bases separated the two germline ends. In DNA form, the CDR3 reads TGTGCCAGCAGCCAGTCATATGAGCAGTTCTTC. The encoded protein is CASSQSYEQFF.

This clonotype was observed many times. V gene TRBV15 combines with J gene TRBJ2-1, with D uncertain. CDR1 and CDR2 (germline): LNHNV, YYDKDF (reference sequence). The CDR3 is 13 residues long. Trimming removed 0 bases from V and 9 bases from J, with 9 bases in between. CDR3 nucleotides: TGTGCCACCAGCAGAGATCGGGCAGGTGAGCAGTTCTTC. It translates to CATSRDRAGEQFF.

There are many counts of this clonotype. The V call is TRBV9, the J call TRBJ2-1; D is perhaps TRBD2 (5 bases). With 4 bases removed from V and 3 bases from J, the gap between germline ends came to 14 bases. From germline, CDR1 is SGDLS and CDR2 YYNGEE. The CDR3 runs to 15 residues. CDR3 sequence (DNA): TGTGCCAGCAGCCGAGGGCCGACTGTCTACAATGAGCAGTTCTTC. It specifies CASSRGPTVYNEQFF.

This clonotype was counted ten times or more. The gene calls are TRBV5-1 and TRBJ1-1; no clear D. CDR1 and CDR2 (germline): SGHRS, YFSETQ. V lost 1 base to trimming and J lost 3 bases, with 10 bases between them. This CDR3 region has 14 residues. CDR3 in amino acids: CASSLMGGDTEAFF. For the CDR3, the DNA is TGCGCCAGCAGCTTGATGGGAGGCGACACTGAAGCTTTCTTT.

In this sample, this clonotype turned up many times. J is TRBJ1-5 and V is TRBV2; D is uncertain. CDR1 SNHLY and CDR2 FYNNEI come from the germline V gene. The CDR3 sequence is 12 residues long. Trimming stripped 8 bases from V and 2 bases from J, with 7 bases between. In DNA, the CDR3 is TGTGCCAGCGGGCGGGGCAATCAGCCCCAGCATTTT. Residues: CASGRGNQPQHF.

The V call is TRBV9, the J call TRBJ2-1, with D uncertain. CDR1 is SGDLS and CDR2 is YYNGEE in the germline V gene. The CDR3 is 15 amino acids. V lost 4 bases and J 5 bases, leaving 16 bases between the germline ends. The CDR3, as DNA: TGTGCCAGCAGCCGTCTTCCCGGCCTTAACAATGAGCAGTTCTTC. Translating it yields CASSRLPGLNNEQFF.

This clonotype was counted at least ten times. This sequence joins TRBV14 and TRBJ2-7; D may be TRBD1 (6 bases). The germline gives CDR1 SGHDN, CDR2 FVKESK. V was shortened by 4 bases and J by 7 bases, with 11 bases between the two germline ends. The CDR3 totals 12 residues. The CDR3 sequence: CASSLTGIEQYF. As DNA, the CDR3 is TGTGCCAGCAGCCTAACAGGGATTGAGCAGTACTTC.

A remark on this clonotype: A single base is all that separates this from a far larger clone, so a read error is likely. J is TRBJ2-1 and V is TRBV6-6; 10 bases line up with TRBD2. The CDR3 loop spans 17 amino acids. Germline V gene data show CDR1 as MNHNY and CDR2 as SVGAGI (reference sequence). CDR3: CASSYSQASGSSNEKFF. Written as DNA, the CDR3 is TGTGCCAGCAGTTACTCGCAAGCTAGCGGGAGTTCAAATGAGAAGTTCTTC.

This clonotype has at least ten counts. The V gene is TRBV20-1, the J gene TRBJ2-7, with D uncertain. The CDR3 sequence is 14 residues long. Germline CDR1 reads DFQATT; CDR2 reads SNEGSKA (reference sequence). The V and J ends lost 0 bases and 4 bases respectively, with 13 bases between them. The CDR3 DNA follows: TGCAGTGCTAGAGATCTACTCCATTCATACGAGCAGTACTTC. This translates into CSARDLLHSYEQYF.

This clonotype was detected many times. This chain joins TRBV19 and TRBJ2-5; no clear D. V shed 5 bases and J shed 5 bases, with 9 bases lying between them. CDR1 is LNHDA, CDR2 SQIVND, per germline (reference sequence). The CDR3 is 12 residues long. The CDR3 is CASSQTSETQYF. In DNA, the CDR3 is TGTGCCAGTAGTCAAACATCGGAGACCCAGTACTTC.